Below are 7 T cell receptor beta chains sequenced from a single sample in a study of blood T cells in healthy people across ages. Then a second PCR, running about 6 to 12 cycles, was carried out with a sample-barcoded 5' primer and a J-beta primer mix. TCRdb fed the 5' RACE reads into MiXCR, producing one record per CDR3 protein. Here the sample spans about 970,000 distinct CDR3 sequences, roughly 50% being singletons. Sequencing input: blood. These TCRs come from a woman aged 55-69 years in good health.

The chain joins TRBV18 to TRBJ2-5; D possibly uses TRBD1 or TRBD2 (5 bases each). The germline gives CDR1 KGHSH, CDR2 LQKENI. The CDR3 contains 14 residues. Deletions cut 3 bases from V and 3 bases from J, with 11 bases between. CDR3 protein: CASSPTGPEETQYF. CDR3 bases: TGTGCCAGCTCACCCACGGGACCCGAAGAGACCCAGTACTTC.

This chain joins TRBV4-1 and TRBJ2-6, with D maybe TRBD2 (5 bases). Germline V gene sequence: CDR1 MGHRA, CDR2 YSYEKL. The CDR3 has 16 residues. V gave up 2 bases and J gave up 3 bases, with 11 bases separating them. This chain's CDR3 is CASSQPHGSGANVLTF. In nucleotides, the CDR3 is TGCGCCAGCAGCCAACCCCATGGGAGTGGGGCCAACGTCCTGACTTTC.

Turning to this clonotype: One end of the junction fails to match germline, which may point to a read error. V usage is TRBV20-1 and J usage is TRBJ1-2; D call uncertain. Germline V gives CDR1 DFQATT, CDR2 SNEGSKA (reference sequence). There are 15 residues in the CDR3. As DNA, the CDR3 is TGCAGTGCCCCGACCGGACCGACTTTCGTCTATGACTACACCTTC. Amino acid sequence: CSAPTGPTFVYDYTF.

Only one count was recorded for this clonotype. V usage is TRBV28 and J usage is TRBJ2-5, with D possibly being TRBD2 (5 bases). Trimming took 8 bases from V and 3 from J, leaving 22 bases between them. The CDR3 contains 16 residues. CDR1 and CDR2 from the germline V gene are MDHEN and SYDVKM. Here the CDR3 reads CASEAEPVFVKETQYF. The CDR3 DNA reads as TGTGCCAGCGAAGCGGAGCCCGTCTTTGTTAAAGAGACCCAGTACTTC.

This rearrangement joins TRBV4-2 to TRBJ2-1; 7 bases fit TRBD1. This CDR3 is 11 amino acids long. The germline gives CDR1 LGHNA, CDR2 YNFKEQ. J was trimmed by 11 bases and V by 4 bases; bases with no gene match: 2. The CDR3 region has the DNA TGTGCCAGCAGCCTAAGGGGGCAGCAGTTCTTC. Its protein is CASSLRGQQFF.

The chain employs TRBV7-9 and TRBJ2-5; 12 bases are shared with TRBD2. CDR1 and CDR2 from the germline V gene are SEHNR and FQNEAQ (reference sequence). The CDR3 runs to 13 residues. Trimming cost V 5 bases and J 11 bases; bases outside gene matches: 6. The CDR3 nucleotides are TGTGCCAGCAGCGCGACTAGCGGGAGTTATCAGTACTTC. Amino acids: CASSATSGSYQYF.

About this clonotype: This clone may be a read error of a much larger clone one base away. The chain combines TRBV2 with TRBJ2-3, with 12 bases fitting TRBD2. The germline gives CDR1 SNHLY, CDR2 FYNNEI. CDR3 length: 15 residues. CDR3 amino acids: CTSRTSGVGTDTQYF. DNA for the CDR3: TGTACCAGCAGGACTAGCGGGGTAGGCACAGATACGCAGTATTTT.